This T cell receptor beta chain was identified during a study of blood T cell repertoires in COVID-19. The overall study: Italy, Spain and the United States were the sources of the convalescent and acute COVID-19 samples. PBMCs, B-cell-depleted T cells, or T cells were the source of the cDNA or gDNA that made up the material.

Authors' data handling: Cell counts per sample came from amplifying reference gene primers. Generated by immunoSEQ multiplex PCR, the TCRdb table keeps only in-frame clones and is missing some. For V, J and clone size, that table is used; D and trimming come from the DNA. The sample lists approximately 94,000 clones; more than 65% were seen once. Looked up from germline, CDR1 is MNHEY and CDR2 is SMNVEV (reference sequence). V gave up 2 bases and J gave up 2 bases; unmatched junction bases: 11. The CDR3 sequence is 18 residues long. Sequenced input: peripheral blood. V is TRBV27 and J is TRBJ2-3, with 9 bases that match TRBD1. This TCR derives from a woman in her 70s with acute or convalescent COVID-19. CDR3 bases: TGTGCCAGCAGTTTAAGTTCGGGACAGGGCCCTAACACAGATACGCAGTATTTT. It specifies CASSLSSGQGPNTDTQYF.